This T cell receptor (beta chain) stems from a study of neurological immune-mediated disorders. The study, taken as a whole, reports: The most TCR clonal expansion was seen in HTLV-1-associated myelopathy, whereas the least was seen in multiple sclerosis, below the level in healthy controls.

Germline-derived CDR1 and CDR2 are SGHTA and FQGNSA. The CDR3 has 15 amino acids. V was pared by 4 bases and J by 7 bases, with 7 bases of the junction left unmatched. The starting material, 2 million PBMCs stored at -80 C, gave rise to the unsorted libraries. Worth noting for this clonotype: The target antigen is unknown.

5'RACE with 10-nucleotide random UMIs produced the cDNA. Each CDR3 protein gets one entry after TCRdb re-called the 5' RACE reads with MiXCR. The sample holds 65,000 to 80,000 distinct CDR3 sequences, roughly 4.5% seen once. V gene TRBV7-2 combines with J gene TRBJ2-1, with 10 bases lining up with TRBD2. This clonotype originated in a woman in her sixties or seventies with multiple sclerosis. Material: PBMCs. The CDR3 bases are TGTGCCAGCAGCTCCATAGCGGGAGGTTCTAATGAGCAGTTCTTC. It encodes CASSSIAGGSNEQFF.